The clone carrying this T cell receptor (beta chain) was seen only a few times. The data belong to a study of control samples from healthy donors and cancer patients. The CDR3 loop spans 15 amino acids. The V end lost 0 bases, the J end lost 0 bases, and 9 bases lay between the germline ends. Per the germline V gene, CDR1 is MNHEY and CDR2 is SVGAGI. Only in-frame clones appear in the TCRdb table, and some are missing; sequencing was by immunoSEQ multiplex PCR. This sample has about 190,000 clones, with about nine tenths found just once. The rearrangement uses TRBV6-5 and TRBJ2-7; TRBD2 might be the D (6 bases). The source of this sequence is a man younger than 45 in good health. The sample comprised blood. CDR3 in DNA: TGTGCCAGCAGTTACTCGAACGGGGGCTCCTACGAGCAGTACTTC. Translation gives CASSYSNGGSYEQYF.